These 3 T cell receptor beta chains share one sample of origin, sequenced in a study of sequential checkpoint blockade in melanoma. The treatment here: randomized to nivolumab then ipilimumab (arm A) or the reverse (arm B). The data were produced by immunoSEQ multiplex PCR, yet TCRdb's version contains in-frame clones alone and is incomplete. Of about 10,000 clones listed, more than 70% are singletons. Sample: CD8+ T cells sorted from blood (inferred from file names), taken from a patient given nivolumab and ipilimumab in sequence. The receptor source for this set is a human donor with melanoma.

CDR3 region: CSVTRPLINEQFF. As DNA, the CDR3 is TGCAGCGTCACTAGACCCCTAATCAATGAGCAGTTCTTC. The chain carries TRBV29-1 and TRBJ2-1, with D tentatively TRBD2 (5 bases). Deletions cut 6 bases from V and 6 bases from J, with 15 bases between. Germline CDR1 and CDR2: SQVTM and ANQGSEA. This CDR3 is built from 13 residues.

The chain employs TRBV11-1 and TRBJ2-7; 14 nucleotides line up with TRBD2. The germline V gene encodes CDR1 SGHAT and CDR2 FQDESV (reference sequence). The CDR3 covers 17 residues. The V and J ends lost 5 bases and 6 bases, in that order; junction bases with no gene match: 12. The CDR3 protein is CASSPNGKTSGRAEQYF. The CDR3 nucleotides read TGTGCCAGCAGCCCAAACGGCAAGACTAGCGGGAGGGCCGAGCAGTACTTC.

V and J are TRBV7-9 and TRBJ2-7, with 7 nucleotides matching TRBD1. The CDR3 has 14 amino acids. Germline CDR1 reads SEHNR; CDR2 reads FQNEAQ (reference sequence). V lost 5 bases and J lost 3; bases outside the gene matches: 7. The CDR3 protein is CASSIPGQSYEQYF. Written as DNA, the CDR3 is TGTGCCAGCAGCATACCGGGACAGAGCTACGAGCAGTACTTC.